This entry concerns a single TCR beta chain. This record comes from a study of blood T cell repertoires in COVID-19. Overall study: Spain, Italy and the United States supplied samples that represented acute and convalescent COVID-19.

Generated by immunoSEQ multiplex PCR, the TCRdb table keeps only in-frame clones and is missing some. The sample includes approximately 220,000 clones, roughly 89% of them seen just once. Participants were aged roughly 18 to 90 years, lived in 25 or so US areas, and enrolled virtually. Trimming removed 1 base at V and 7 bases at J, with 11 bases between. The germline CDR1 and CDR2 sequences are LGHDT and YNNKEL (reference sequence). The CDR3 has 14 amino acids. This chain joins TRBV3-1 (or the pseudogene TRBV3-2) and TRBJ2-4, with D maybe TRBD1 (5 bases). Specimen: PBMCs or T cells enriched from blood (not recorded which). This receptor was identified in a woman aged 40 to 50 with acute COVID-19. In DNA, the CDR3 is TGTGCCAGCAGCCAAGCGTCAGGGTCCAACATTCAGTACTTC. It is translated as CASSQASGSNIQYF.